This TCR beta chain came from a study of cytomegalovirus exposure and HLA in healthy donors. Use of 60 Vbeta and 13 Jbeta primers characterized the PCR. Some clones are missing from TCRdb's copy, which holds only in-frame ones; the method was immunoSEQ multiplex PCR. The top ten clones hold 5.5% of a sample with 70,000 to 95,000 clones, approximately 60% of them seen once. Sequencing was carried out using PBMCs. This TCR was recovered from a woman aged 25 to 39 in good health and CMV-seropositive.

CDR3 loop: CASSRLGNSNQPQHF. CDR3 DNA: TGTGCCAGCAGTCGACTTGGCAATAGCAATCAGCCCCAGCATTTT. This chain uses TRBV2 with TRBJ1-5; D gene unclear. Germline V lookup: CDR1 SNHLY, CDR2 FYNNEI. The CDR3 contains 15 residues. The V end lost 5 bases, the J end lost 0 bases, and 11 bases lay between the germline ends. Looking up the rest from reference TRBV2 and TRBJ1-5 gives the full variable domain: EPEVTQTPSHQVTQMGQEVILRCVPISNHLYFYWYRQILGQKVEFLVSFYNNEISEKSEIFDDQFSVERPDGSNFTLKIRSTKLEDSAMYFCASSRLGNSNQPQHFGDGTRLSIL.